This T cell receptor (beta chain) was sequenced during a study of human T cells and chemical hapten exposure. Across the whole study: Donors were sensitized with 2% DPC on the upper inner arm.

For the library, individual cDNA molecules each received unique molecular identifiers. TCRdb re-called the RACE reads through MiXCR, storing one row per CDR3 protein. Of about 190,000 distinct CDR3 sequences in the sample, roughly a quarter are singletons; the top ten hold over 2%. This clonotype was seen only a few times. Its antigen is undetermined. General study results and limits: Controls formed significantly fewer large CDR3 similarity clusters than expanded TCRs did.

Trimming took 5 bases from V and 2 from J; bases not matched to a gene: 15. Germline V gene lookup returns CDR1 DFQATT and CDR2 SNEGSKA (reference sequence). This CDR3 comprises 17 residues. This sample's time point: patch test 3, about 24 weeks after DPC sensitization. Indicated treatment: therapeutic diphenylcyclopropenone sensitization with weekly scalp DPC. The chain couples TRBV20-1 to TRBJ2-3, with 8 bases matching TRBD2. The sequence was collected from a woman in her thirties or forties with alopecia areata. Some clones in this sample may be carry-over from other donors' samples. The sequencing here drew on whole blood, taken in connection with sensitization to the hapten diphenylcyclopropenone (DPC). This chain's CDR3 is CSAPPAGVSWATDTQYF. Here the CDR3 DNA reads TGCAGTGCTCCCCCAGCGGGAGTCTCCTGGGCCACAGATACGCAGTATTTT.